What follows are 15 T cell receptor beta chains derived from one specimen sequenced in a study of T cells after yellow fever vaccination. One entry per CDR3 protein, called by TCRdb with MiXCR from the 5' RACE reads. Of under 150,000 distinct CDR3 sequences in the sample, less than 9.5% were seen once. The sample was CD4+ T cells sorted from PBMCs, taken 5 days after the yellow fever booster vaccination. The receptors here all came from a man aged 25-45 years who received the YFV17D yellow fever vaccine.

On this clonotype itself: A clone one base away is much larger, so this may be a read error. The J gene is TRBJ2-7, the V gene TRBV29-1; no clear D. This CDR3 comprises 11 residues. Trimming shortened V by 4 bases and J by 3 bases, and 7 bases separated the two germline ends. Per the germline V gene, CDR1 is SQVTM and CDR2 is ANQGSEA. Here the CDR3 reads CSVAGRYEQYF. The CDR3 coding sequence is TGCAGCGTTGCGGGTCGCTACGAGCAGTACTTC.

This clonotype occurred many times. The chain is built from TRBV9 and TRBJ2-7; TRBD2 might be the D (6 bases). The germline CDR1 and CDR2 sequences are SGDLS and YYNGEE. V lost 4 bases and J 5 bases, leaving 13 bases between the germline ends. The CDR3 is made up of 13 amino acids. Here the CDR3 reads CASSYISGDEQYF. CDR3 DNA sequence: TGTGCCAGCAGCTATATATCGGGGGACGAGCAGTACTTC.

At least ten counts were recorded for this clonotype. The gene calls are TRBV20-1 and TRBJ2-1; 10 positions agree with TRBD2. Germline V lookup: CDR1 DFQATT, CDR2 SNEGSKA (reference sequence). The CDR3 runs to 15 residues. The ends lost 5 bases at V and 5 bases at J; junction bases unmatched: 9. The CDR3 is CSAPSSGSVDNEQFF. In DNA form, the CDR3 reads TGCAGTGCTCCGTCTAGCGGGAGCGTCGACAATGAGCAGTTCTTC.

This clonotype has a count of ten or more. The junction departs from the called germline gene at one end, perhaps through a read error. The CDR3 region is CASSSPDGRSGNTICF. The CDR3, as DNA: TGTGCCAGCAGCTCGCCTGACGGGCGCTCTGGAAACACCATATGTTTT. The rearrangement links TRBV6-5 to TRBJ1-3, with D uncertain. The CDR3 totals 16 residues. The V gene's germline CDR1 is MNHEY and CDR2 SVGAGI.

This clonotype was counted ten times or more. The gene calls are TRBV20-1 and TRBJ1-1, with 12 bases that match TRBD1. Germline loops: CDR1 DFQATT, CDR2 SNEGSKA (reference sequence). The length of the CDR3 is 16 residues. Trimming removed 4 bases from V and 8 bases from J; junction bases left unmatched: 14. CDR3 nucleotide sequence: TGCAGTGCTACCCGAGCTGGGACAGGGGGCAGAGGGGAAGCTTTCTTT. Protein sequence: CSATRAGTGGRGEAFF.

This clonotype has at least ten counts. CDR3 in DNA: TGTGCCAGCAGTCCCTCGGGAGGAAGGTACGAGCAGTACTTC. Translation: CASSPSGGRYEQYF. The chain recombines TRBV12-3 or TRBV12-4 with TRBJ2-7, with 7 bases lining up with TRBD2. V lost 5 bases to trimming and J lost 4 bases; unmatched junction nucleotides: 8. The CDR3 is 14 amino acids.

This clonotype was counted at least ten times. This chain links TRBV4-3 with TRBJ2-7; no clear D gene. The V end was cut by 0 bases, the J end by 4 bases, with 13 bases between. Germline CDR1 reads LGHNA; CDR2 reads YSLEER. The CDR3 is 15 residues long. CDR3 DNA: TGCGCCAGCAGCCAAGATAGGAGTGGTTGGTACGAGCAGTACTTC. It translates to CASSQDRSGWYEQYF.

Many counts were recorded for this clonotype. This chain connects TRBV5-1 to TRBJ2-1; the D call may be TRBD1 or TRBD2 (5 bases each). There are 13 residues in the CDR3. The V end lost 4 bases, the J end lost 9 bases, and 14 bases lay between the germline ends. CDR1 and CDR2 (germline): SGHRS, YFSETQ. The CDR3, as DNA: TGCGCCAGCAGCCCCTGGGGGTCGGGTGAGCAGTTCTTC. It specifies CASSPWGSGEQFF.

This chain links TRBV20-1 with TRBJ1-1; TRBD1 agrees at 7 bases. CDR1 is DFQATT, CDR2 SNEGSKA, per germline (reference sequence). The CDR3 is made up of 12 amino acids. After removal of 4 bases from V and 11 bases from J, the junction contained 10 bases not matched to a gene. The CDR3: CSATQGRGGAFF. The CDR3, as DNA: TGCAGTGCTACACAGGGGCGTGGAGGGGCTTTCTTT.

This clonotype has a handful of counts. The DNA of the CDR3 is TGTGCCAGCAGTTTACTTTCCGCTGTGGATGGGGCCAACGTCCTGACTTTC. This gives the protein CASSLLSAVDGANVLTF. The V call is TRBV28, the J call TRBJ2-6, with D uncertain. This CDR3 is built from 17 residues. Deletions cut 2 bases from V and 3 bases from J, with 14 bases between. CDR1 and CDR2 (germline): MDHEN, SYDVKM.

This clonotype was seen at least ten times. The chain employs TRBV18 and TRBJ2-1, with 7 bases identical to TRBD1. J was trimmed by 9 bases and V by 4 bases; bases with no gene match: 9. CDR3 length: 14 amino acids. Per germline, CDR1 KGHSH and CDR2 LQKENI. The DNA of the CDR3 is TGTGCCAGCTCACGGGACAGTTTCGTTTCTGAGCAGTTCTTC. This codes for CASSRDSFVSEQFF.

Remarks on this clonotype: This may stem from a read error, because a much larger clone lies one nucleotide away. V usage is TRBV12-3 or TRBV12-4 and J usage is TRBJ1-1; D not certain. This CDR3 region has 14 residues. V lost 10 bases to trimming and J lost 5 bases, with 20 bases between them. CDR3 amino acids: CANNSPGGGTEAFF. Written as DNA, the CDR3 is TGTGCCAACAACTCGCCCGGAGGCGGGACTGAAGCTTTCTTT.

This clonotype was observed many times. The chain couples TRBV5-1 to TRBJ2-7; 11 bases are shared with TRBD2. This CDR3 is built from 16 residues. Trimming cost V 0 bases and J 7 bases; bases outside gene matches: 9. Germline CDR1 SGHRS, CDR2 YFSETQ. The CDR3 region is CASSLGRRLAGGEQYF. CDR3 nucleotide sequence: TGCGCCAGCAGCTTGGGGCGAAGGCTAGCGGGAGGTGAGCAGTACTTC. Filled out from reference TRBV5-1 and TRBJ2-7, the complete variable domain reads KAGVTQTPRYLIKTRGQQVTLSCSPISGHRSVSWYQQTPGQGLQFLFEYFSETQRNKGNFPGRFSGRQFSNSRSEMNVSTLELGDSALYLCASSLGRRLAGGEQYFGPGTRLTVT.

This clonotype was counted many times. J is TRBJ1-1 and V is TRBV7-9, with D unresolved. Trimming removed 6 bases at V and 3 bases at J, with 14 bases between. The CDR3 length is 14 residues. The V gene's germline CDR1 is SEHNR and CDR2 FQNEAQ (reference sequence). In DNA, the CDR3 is TGTGCCAGCAGGCTTAATAGAGAGGACACTGAAGCTTTCTTT. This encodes CASRLNREDTEAFF.

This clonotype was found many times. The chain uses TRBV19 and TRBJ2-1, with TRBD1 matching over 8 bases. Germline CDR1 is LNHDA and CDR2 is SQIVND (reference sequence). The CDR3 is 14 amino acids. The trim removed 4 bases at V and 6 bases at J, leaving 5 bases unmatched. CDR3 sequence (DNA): TGTGCCAGTAGTAGGGACAGGACCCGCAATGAGCAGTTCTTC. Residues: CASSRDRTRNEQFF.